This TCR beta chain was captured by sequencing in a study of T cell repertoires in cytomegalovirus infection. Study details: It can be stated that public TCR beta signatures indicated CMV infection as well as a matching HLA type.

TCRdb reanalysed the reads using MiXCR and keeps one entry per CDR3 protein. Of just over 300,000 distinct CDR3 sequences listed, around a sixth are singletons. The receptor was isolated from a human donor in good health (CMV status not recorded). Some clones in this sample may be carry-over from other donors' samples. Specimen: PBMCs.

CDR3 protein: CATSSQGTQPQHF. As DNA, the CDR3 is TGTGCCACCAGCTCACAGGGGACTCAGCCCCAGCATTTT. The chain combines TRBV15 with TRBJ1-5; 7 nucleotides agree with TRBD1. The junction had 4 bases not matched to a gene; V was cut back by 5 bases and J by 6 bases. Per germline, CDR1 LNHNV and CDR2 YYDKDF (reference sequence). The CDR3 is 13 amino acids.